This TCR beta chain was sequenced in a study of T cell changes during pregnancy in multiple sclerosis. Germline values: CDR1 SGHNT, CDR2 YYREEE (reference sequence). V was pared by 4 bases and J by 1 base, with 9 bases between. The CDR3 totals 15 residues. Sequenced by immunoSEQ multiplex PCR; TCRdb stores in-frame clones only, minus some. The sample holds 35,000 to 50,000 clones; 87% are singletons and the top ten take 0.9%. The rearrangement links TRBV5-4 to TRBJ2-6; no clear D gene. The sample was CD4+ T cells from peripheral blood mononuclear cells, taken after pregnancy. The clonotype comes from a female donor with multiple sclerosis, enrolled in a pregnancy study. CDR3 DNA: TGTGCCAGCAGCCCACCGAGGTCTGGGGCCAACGTCCTGACTTTC. It encodes CASSPPRSGANVLTF. Looking up the rest from reference TRBV5-4 and TRBJ2-6 gives the full variable domain: ETGVTQSPTHLIKTRGQQVTLRCSSQSGHNTVSWYQQALGQGPQFIFQYYREEENGRGNFPPRFSGLQFPNYSSELNVNALELDDSALYLCASSPPRSGANVLTFGAGSRLTVL.